Listed below are T cell receptor beta chains from one sample, sequenced in a study of cytomegalovirus exposure and HLA in healthy donors. Clones were sequenced by immunoSEQ multiplex PCR, and TCRdb holds only the in-frame ones, with some missing. The data hold 150,000 to 200,000 clones, with over 65% observed a single time. The source material was PBMCs. Receptor source: a man aged 35-49 years in good health and CMV-seropositive. CDR3s include the opening cysteine and the closing phenylalanine or tryptophan. D genes are given only for firm matches. Clone size is not always given. Where it is, it says once, few, many or a class for expanded clones.

abundance: .; v_gene: TRBV12-5; j_gene: TRBJ2-3; d_gene: TRBD1; CDR3nt: TGTGCTAGTGGTCGGGACAGGAGCACAGATACGCAGTATTTT; CDR3aa: CASGRDRSTDTQYF
abundance: .; v_gene: TRBV9; j_gene: TRBJ2-3; d_gene: .; CDR3nt: TGTGCCAGCAGCGCCGGGATAGATACGCAGTATTTT; CDR3aa: CASSAGIDTQYF
abundance: .; v_gene: TRBV7-2; j_gene: TRBJ2-7; d_gene: TRBD1; CDR3nt: TGTGCCAGCAGCTTGAAGGGGGCCACCTACGAGCAGTACTTC; CDR3aa: CASSLKGATYEQYF
abundance: .; v_gene: TRBV5-4; j_gene: TRBJ2-7; d_gene: TRBD1; CDR3nt: TGTGCCAGCAGCTTAGGGACAGGGGTCGAGGAGCAGTACTTC; CDR3aa: CASSLGTGVEEQYF
abundance: .; v_gene: TRBV18; j_gene: TRBJ2-3; d_gene: TRBD2; CDR3nt: TGTGCCAGCTCACGGACTAGCGGGGTCGGAGATACGCAGTATTTT; CDR3aa: CASSRTSGVGDTQYF
abundance: .; v_gene: TRBV7-2; j_gene: TRBJ1-3; d_gene: .; CDR3nt: TGTGCCAGCAGCTCCCCTAGCAACTCTGGAAACACCATATATTTT; CDR3aa: CASSSPSNSGNTIYF
abundance: once; v_gene: TRBV27; j_gene: TRBJ2-5; d_gene: TRBD2; CDR3nt: TGTGCCAGCAGTTTGAGCATCGGCGGGGGGGAGACCCAGTACTTC; CDR3aa: CASSLSIGGGETQYF
abundance: .; v_gene: TRBV2; j_gene: TRBJ2-3; d_gene: .; CDR3nt: TGTGCCAGCAGCCTCTTAGAGGGTCGCACAGATACGCAGTATTTT; CDR3aa: CASSLLEGRTDTQYF
abundance: .; v_gene: TRBV19; j_gene: TRBJ1-4; d_gene: .; CDR3nt: TGTGCCAGTAGTATCGGACAAGCTAGTAATGAAAAACTGTTTTTT; CDR3aa: CASSIGQASNEKLFF
abundance: .; v_gene: TRBV11-2; j_gene: TRBJ2-2; d_gene: .; CDR3nt: TGTGCCAGCAGCTCCTTCGCCTTACTCCCCGGGGAGCTGTTTTTT; CDR3aa: CASSSFALLPGELFF
abundance: .; v_gene: TRBV19; j_gene: TRBJ2-4; d_gene: TRBD1; CDR3nt: TGTGCCACCTCACAGGGGGGAGGCAAAAACATTCAGTACTTC; CDR3aa: CATSQGGGKNIQYF
abundance: .; v_gene: TRBV5-1; j_gene: TRBJ1-6; d_gene: .; CDR3nt: TGCGCCAGCAGCTTTGACAAGTATAATTCACCCCTCCACTTT; CDR3aa: CASSFDKYNSPLHF
abundance: .; v_gene: TRBV29-1; j_gene: TRBJ2-7; d_gene: TRBD1; CDR3nt: TGCAGCGTGGTAGGGACAGTAAGCACTAACTCCTACGAGCAGTACTTC; CDR3aa: CSVVGTVSTNSYEQYF
abundance: .; v_gene: TRBV11-1; j_gene: TRBJ2-7; d_gene: TRBD1; CDR3nt: TGTGCCAGCAGCTTAGCTCCCACAGGGGGAAAGTACTTC; CDR3aa: CASSLAPTGGKYF
abundance: .; v_gene: TRBV11-2; j_gene: TRBJ1-4; d_gene: .; CDR3nt: TGTGCCAGCAGCCCCGGACAGATTGCAACTAATGAAAAACTGTTTTTT; CDR3aa: CASSPGQIATNEKLFF
abundance: once; v_gene: TRBV15; j_gene: TRBJ2-5; d_gene: TRBD1; CDR3nt: TGTGCCACCAGCAGAGAGAGGGGGCTCGGGACCCAGTACTTC; CDR3aa: CATSRERGLGTQYF
abundance: .; v_gene: TRBV4-1; j_gene: TRBJ1-2; d_gene: TRBD1; CDR3nt: TGCGCCAGCAGCCAAGGCGTCGGAGGGGGCAACTATGGCTACACCTTC; CDR3aa: CASSQGVGGGNYGYTF
abundance: once; v_gene: TRBV19; j_gene: TRBJ1-2; d_gene: .; CDR3nt: TGTGCCAGTAGTTTCCAGGGTGATGGCTACACCTTC; CDR3aa: CASSFQGDGYTF
abundance: .; v_gene: TRBV18; j_gene: TRBJ2-7; d_gene: TRBD2; CDR3nt: TGTGCCAGCTCACCAGGGACTAGCGGGGGCCACGAGCAGTACTTC; CDR3aa: CASSPGTSGGHEQYF
abundance: .; v_gene: TRBV30; j_gene: TRBJ2-5; d_gene: TRBD1; CDR3nt: TGTGCCTGGAACAGGGGGCGATTGGAGACCCAGTACTTC; CDR3aa: CAWNRGRLETQYF
abundance: .; v_gene: TRBV7-8; j_gene: TRBJ2-1; d_gene: TRBD2; CDR3nt: TGTGCCAGCAGCAAAGCTGGTTCTAGCGGGGGGGTAAACAATGAGCAGTTCTTC; CDR3aa: CASSKAGSSGGVNNEQFF
abundance: few; v_gene: TRBV21-1; j_gene: TRBJ2-3; d_gene: .; CDR3nt: TGTGCCAGCAGCAAAGCGCGAGAAAGCGTTAGCACAGATACGCAGTATTTT; CDR3aa: CASSKARESVSTDTQYF
abundance: .; v_gene: TRBV10-1; j_gene: TRBJ2-7; d_gene: TRBD1; CDR3nt: TGCGCCAGCAGTGAGTCGGGCGGACAGGGGGCGGTGTACGAGCAGTACTTC; CDR3aa: CASSESGGQGAVYEQYF
abundance: few; v_gene: TRBV14; j_gene: TRBJ2-5; d_gene: .; CDR3nt: TGTGCCAGCAGCCAGTCTCCGGGTTCACGGGGAGAGACCCAGTACTTC; CDR3aa: CASSQSPGSRGETQYF
abundance: .; v_gene: TRBV7-3; j_gene: TRBJ2-1; d_gene: TRBD2; CDR3nt: TGTGCCAGCAGCTTATTCGGGGGACTAGAGGACAATGAGCAGTTCTTC; CDR3aa: CASSLFGGLEDNEQFF
abundance: .; v_gene: TRBV6-1; j_gene: TRBJ1-1; d_gene: .; CDR3nt: TGTGCCACCCCGGGCGGTGGGGGCGAAGCTTTCTTT; CDR3aa: CATPGGGGEAFF
abundance: .; v_gene: TRBV9; j_gene: TRBJ2-5; d_gene: .; CDR3nt: TGTGCCAGCAGCGCCTCTACTCCGGGACACAAGGAGACCCAGTACTTC; CDR3aa: CASSASTPGHKETQYF
abundance: .; v_gene: TRBV7-2; j_gene: TRBJ1-1; d_gene: .; CDR3nt: TGTGCCAGCAGCTTAGTCGGGACTTTGAGCTCTGAAGCTTTCTTT; CDR3aa: CASSLVGTLSSEAFF
abundance: .; v_gene: TRBV5-6; j_gene: TRBJ1-2; d_gene: .; CDR3nt: TGTGCCAGCAGCCAAATAACAGGGCTTAGCGGCTACACCTTC; CDR3aa: CASSQITGLSGYTF
abundance: .; v_gene: TRBV7-2; j_gene: TRBJ1-4; d_gene: TRBD1; CDR3nt: TGTGCCAGCAGCTTAGGGACAGGGGGCCTTCGGGAAAAACTGTTTTTT; CDR3aa: CASSLGTGGLREKLFF
abundance: .; v_gene: TRBV5-4; j_gene: TRBJ2-7; d_gene: .; CDR3nt: TGTGCCAGCACCCCGGCGGGCCTAGCATCTTACGAGCAGTACTTC; CDR3aa: CASTPAGLASYEQYF
abundance: .; v_gene: TRBV29-1; j_gene: TRBJ2-2; d_gene: TRBD1; CDR3nt: TGCAGCGTTAAGACAGGGGCGACCGGGGAGCTGTTTTTT; CDR3aa: CSVKTGATGELFF
abundance: .; v_gene: TRBV19; j_gene: TRBJ1-5; d_gene: TRBD1; CDR3nt: TGTGCCAGTCGGGACAGGGAATATCAGCCCCAGCATTTT; CDR3aa: CASRDREYQPQHF
abundance: once; v_gene: TRBV29-1; j_gene: TRBJ1-3; d_gene: TRBD1; CDR3nt: TGCAGCGCCGGACAGGGCACGCCTCGAAACACCATATATTTT; CDR3aa: CSAGQGTPRNTIYF
abundance: .; v_gene: TRBV7-3; j_gene: TRBJ2-1; d_gene: TRBD2; CDR3nt: TGTGCCAGCAGCGCTCAAGCGGGGGGATTTGATGAGCAGTTCTTC; CDR3aa: CASSAQAGGFDEQFF
abundance: once; v_gene: TRBV11-3; j_gene: TRBJ2-5; d_gene: TRBD1; CDR3nt: TGTGCCAGCAGCCTAACGGGACAGGGTGGAAAGACCCAGTACTTC; CDR3aa: CASSLTGQGGKTQYF
abundance: .; v_gene: TRBV18; j_gene: TRBJ2-7; d_gene: TRBD1; CDR3nt: TGTGCCAGCTCAGCTAAAACCGGGACAGGGGTTTACGAGCAGTACTTC; CDR3aa: CASSAKTGTGVYEQYF
abundance: .; v_gene: TRBV7-8; j_gene: TRBJ2-5; d_gene: .; CDR3nt: TGTGCCAGCAGCTTAGTGGGGGGGGCCCTTGAGACCCAGTACTTC; CDR3aa: CASSLVGGALETQYF
abundance: .; v_gene: TRBV7-6; j_gene: TRBJ1-3; d_gene: .; CDR3nt: TGTGCCAGCAGCAAGGGGGCTGGAAACACCATATATTTT; CDR3aa: CASSKGAGNTIYF
abundance: .; v_gene: TRBV7-3; j_gene: TRBJ2-7; d_gene: .; CDR3nt: TGTGCCAGCAGCCTAACCCCCCGCGGGCGGGTCGAGCAGTACTTC; CDR3aa: CASSLTPRGRVEQYF
abundance: once; v_gene: TRBV9; j_gene: TRBJ1-1; d_gene: TRBD1; CDR3nt: TGTGCCAGCAGCGCCCCGACAGGGGAGAACACTGAAGCTTTCTTT; CDR3aa: CASSAPTGENTEAFF
abundance: .; v_gene: TRBV20-1; j_gene: TRBJ1-2; d_gene: TRBD1; CDR3nt: TGCAGGCCCTACAGGGGGGAGGGCTACACCTTC; CDR3aa: CRPYRGEGYTF
abundance: .; v_gene: TRBV18; j_gene: TRBJ2-1; d_gene: .; CDR3nt: TGTGCCAGCTCACCACCATCAGGGTTTGTCGACAATGAGCAGTTCTTC; CDR3aa: CASSPPSGFVDNEQFF
abundance: .; v_gene: TRBV7-2; j_gene: TRBJ2-2; d_gene: TRBD2; CDR3nt: TGTGCCAGCAGCCCCCTCGGATTGGGACTAGCCGGGACCGGGGAGCTGTTTTTT; CDR3aa: CASSPLGLGLAGTGELFF
abundance: .; v_gene: TRBV19; j_gene: TRBJ2-3; d_gene: TRBD2; CDR3nt: TGTGCCAGTAGTATGACTAGCGGGGCAGCAGATACGCAGTATTTT; CDR3aa: CASSMTSGAADTQYF
abundance: .; v_gene: TRBV2; j_gene: TRBJ1-4; d_gene: .; CDR3nt: TGTGCCAGCAGTTTAAATGAAAAACTGTTTTTT; CDR3aa: CASSLNEKLFF
abundance: .; v_gene: TRBV20-1; j_gene: TRBJ1-1; d_gene: .; CDR3nt: TGCAGTGCCCGGGATTACACTGAAGCTTTCTTT; CDR3aa: CSARDYTEAFF
abundance: once; v_gene: TRBV15; j_gene: TRBJ1-3; d_gene: TRBD1; CDR3nt: TGTGCCACCAGCAGAGCAGAGACAGGGGGCGCGGAAAACACCATATATTTT; CDR3aa: CATSRAETGGAENTIYF
abundance: .; v_gene: TRBV5-1; j_gene: TRBJ2-5; d_gene: TRBD2; CDR3nt: TGCGCCAGCAGCTTGGAGGGAGGGGAGACCCAGTACTTC; CDR3aa: CASSLEGGETQYF
abundance: .; v_gene: TRBV21-1; j_gene: TRBJ2-7; d_gene: .; CDR3nt: TGTGCCAGCAGCAAATATAGGACAGGGGGCTACGAGCAGTACTTC; CDR3aa: CASSKYRTGGYEQYF
abundance: .; v_gene: TRBV5-5; j_gene: TRBJ1-6; d_gene: TRBD1; CDR3nt: TGTGCCAGCAGCTTGTTCACAGGGGCAGAGTCACCCCTCCACTTT; CDR3aa: CASSLFTGAESPLHF
abundance: few; v_gene: TRBV4-1; j_gene: TRBJ1-6; d_gene: TRBD1; CDR3nt: TGCGCCAGCAGCTGGCGGGACAGCCAAAGTGGCGCCAGATCACCCCTCCACTTT; CDR3aa: CASSWRDSQSGARSPLHF
abundance: few; v_gene: TRBV6-1; j_gene: TRBJ2-7; d_gene: .; CDR3nt: TGTGCCAGCAGTGAAGGGGTTAGCCACTCCTACGAGCAGTACTTC; CDR3aa: CASSEGVSHSYEQYF
abundance: .; v_gene: TRBV10-3; j_gene: TRBJ1-5; d_gene: .; CDR3nt: TGTGCCACCAAGGGGGAGGGAAGTCAGCCCCAGCATTTT; CDR3aa: CATKGEGSQPQHF